Following are 4 T cell receptor beta chains from one sample sequenced in a study of patients and donors after allogeneic stem cell transplantation. TCRdb used MiXCR to reprocess the RT-PCR reads, holding one entry per CDR3 protein. There are about 960,000 distinct CDR3 sequences in the sample; roughly 18% occur only once, and 5% to 7.5% lies in the top ten. Sequencing was carried out using blood, either unsorted or a sorted T cell fraction (not recorded which). These TCRs come from a human donor who was either an allogeneic HSCT recipient or a stem cell or donor lymphocyte infusion donor (not recorded which). It is not recorded whose cells these are; they may come from a transplant donor.

The chain has TRBV5-5 and TRBJ1-3, with unresolved D. V dropped 4 bases and J dropped 3 bases, with 8 bases sitting between them. Per germline, CDR1 SGHKS and CDR2 YYEKEE (reference sequence). CDR3 length: 13 amino acids. The CDR3 sequence: CASSKPGGNTIYF. For the CDR3, the DNA is TGTGCCAGCAGCAAACCAGGTGGAAACACCATATATTTT.

This clonotype was detected once. The chain couples TRBV5-1 to TRBJ2-1; D unresolved. Deletions cut 4 bases from V and 0 bases from J, with 14 bases between. The CDR3 spans 16 residues. Germline CDR1 reads SGHRS; CDR2 reads YFSETQ. The CDR3 nucleotides are TGCGCCAGCAGCCCGGACGGGCCAAGCTCCTACAATGAGCAGTTCTTC. This encodes CASSPDGPSSYNEQFF.

The chain combines TRBV7-8 with TRBJ2-2; 9 nucleotides agree with TRBD1. V gave up 2 bases and J gave up 6 bases; unmatched junction bases: 7. The V gene's germline CDR1 is SGHVS and CDR2 FQNEAQ. The CDR3 has 16 residues. The chain's CDR3 is CASSLRDRVGAGELFF. CDR3 DNA sequence: TGTGCCAGCAGCTTAAGGGACAGGGTTGGGGCCGGGGAGCTGTTTTTT.

J is TRBJ2-7 and V is TRBV20-1, with a tentative D call TRBD2 (6 bases). Germline lookup yields CDR1 DFQATT and CDR2 SNEGSKA (reference sequence). This CDR3 spans 13 amino acids. V was pared by 1 base and J by 5 bases, with 12 bases between. Here the CDR3 DNA reads TGCAGTGCTAGAGCGGGGGTTTCGGACGAGCAGTACTTC. Protein sequence: CSARAGVSDEQYF.